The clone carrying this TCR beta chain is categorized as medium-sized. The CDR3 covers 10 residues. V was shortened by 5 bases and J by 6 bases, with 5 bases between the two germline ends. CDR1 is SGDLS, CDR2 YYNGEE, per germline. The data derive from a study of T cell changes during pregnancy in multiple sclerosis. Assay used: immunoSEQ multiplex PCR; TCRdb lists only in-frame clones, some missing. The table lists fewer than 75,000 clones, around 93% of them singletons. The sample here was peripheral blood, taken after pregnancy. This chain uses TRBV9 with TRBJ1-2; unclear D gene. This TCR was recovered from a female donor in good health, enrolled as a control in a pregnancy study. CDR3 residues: CASRRDGYTF. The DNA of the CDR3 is TGTGCCAGCAGGAGGGATGGCTACACCTTC.